The rows below give T cell receptor beta chains drawn from one sample of a study of CD8 T cells in Susac syndrome. TCRdb reprocessed the immunoSEQ multiplex PCR reads via MiXCR and lists one record per CDR3 protein. This sample carries some 300,000 distinct CDR3 sequences, approximately 90% of them seen once, and the ten largest clones take approximately 0.18%. Sample: CD8+ T cells from PBMCs. The source of these receptors is a human donor with multiple sclerosis. CDR3s include the opening cysteine and the closing phenylalanine or tryptophan. A D gene is named only where the DNA matches it firmly. Where a row states a size, it is once, few, many or the class of an expanded clone; other rows omit it.

D: -; J: TRBJ2-1; V: TRBV7-9; size: -; DNA: TGTGCCAGCAGCCCCGCGCTGTTAGGGTGGTCGGGTGGGCAGTTCTTC; CDR3: CASSPALLGWSGGQFF
D: -; J: TRBJ1-2; V: TRBV15; size: -; DNA: TGTGCCTCGTCCGTGGGCGAAGGAGGCTACACCTTC; CDR3: CASSVGEGGYTF
D: -; J: TRBJ1-5; V: TRBV3-1; size: -; DNA: TGTGCCAGCAGCCAAGTAGGGGGGCGGGATCAGCCCCAGCATTTT; CDR3: CASSQVGGRDQPQHF
D: TRBD2; J: TRBJ2-1; V: TRBV4-3; size: -; DNA: TGCGCCAGCAGCCCTCGGACTAGCGGGGGGGCAGGTGAGCAGTTCTTC; CDR3: CASSPRTSGGAGEQFF
D: TRBD1; J: TRBJ2-6; V: TRBV4-2; size: -; DNA: TGTGCCAGCAGCCATCGAGGGACAGGGGGGCTCTCTGGGGCCAACGTCCTGACTTTC; CDR3: CASSHRGTGGLSGANVLTF
D: -; J: TRBJ2-1; V: TRBV6-2/TRBV6-3; size: -; DNA: TGTGCCAGCAGTTACGTAGTTGCTGCCTCCTACAATGAGCAGTTCTTC; CDR3: CASSYVVAASYNEQFF
D: -; J: TRBJ2-1; V: TRBV11-1; size: -; DNA: TGTGCCAGCAGCTTTAGGGTAATCGGTGATTCCTACAATGAGCAGTTCTTC; CDR3: CASSFRVIGDSYNEQFF
D: -; J: TRBJ2-3; V: TRBV2; size: -; DNA: TGTGCCACAACTGGGCGGGACACATTCTCCCCAGATACGCAGTATTTT; CDR3: CATTGRDTFSPDTQYF
D: -; J: TRBJ2-1; V: TRBV20-1; size: -; DNA: TGCAGTGCTAGGACCACAATAATAAGCTCCTACAATGAGCAGTTCTTC; CDR3: CSARTTIISSYNEQFF
D: TRBD2; J: TRBJ2-2; V: TRBV15; size: once; DNA: TGTGCCACCAGCAGAGAGCGACTAGCGGGGGGAAACAGGGTCGGCACCGGGGAGCTGTTTTTT; CDR3: CATSRERLAGGNRVGTGELFF
D: -; J: TRBJ1-1; V: TRBV2; size: -; DNA: TGTGCCAGCAGTGTTGACAGTCTACTGAACACTGAAGCTTTCTTT; CDR3: CASSVDSLLNTEAFF
D: -; J: TRBJ2-7; V: TRBV29-1; size: -; DNA: TGCAGCGTTGTAGAATACGAGCAGTACTTC; CDR3: CSVVEYEQYF
D: TRBD1; J: TRBJ2-1; V: TRBV10-3; size: -; DNA: TGTGCCGTACAGGGGACCTACAATGAGCAGTTCTTC; CDR3: CAVQGTYNEQFF
D: TRBD2; J: TRBJ2-7; V: TRBV12-3/TRBV12-4; size: once; DNA: TGTGCCAGCGCGCCTAGCGGAGACCACCCCTACGAGCAGTACTTC; CDR3: CASAPSGDHPYEQYF
D: -; J: TRBJ2-2; V: TRBV6-6; size: -; DNA: TGTGCCAGCTGGGCCCCCGGGGAGCTGTTTTTT; CDR3: CASWAPGELFF
D: -; J: TRBJ2-7; V: TRBV15; size: few; DNA: TGTGCCACCAGCCAGGACAGCTACGAGCAGTACTTC; CDR3: CATSQDSYEQYF
D: TRBD2; J: TRBJ2-3; V: TRBV10-3; size: -; DNA: TGTGCCATCAGTGAGTTAGCGGGGTCATTCGATACGCAGTATTTT; CDR3: CAISELAGSFDTQYF
D: -; J: TRBJ1-1; V: TRBV20-1; size: -; DNA: TGCAGTGTTAAGACAGATGTGAACACTGAAGCTTTCTTT; CDR3: CSVKTDVNTEAFF
D: -; J: TRBJ1-5; V: TRBV4-3; size: -; DNA: TGCGCCAGCAGCCAAGATTACAGGGAGGTTAATCAGCCCCAGCATTTT; CDR3: CASSQDYREVNQPQHF
D: -; J: TRBJ2-4; V: TRBV6-2/TRBV6-3; size: -; DNA: TGTGCCAGCAGCCTGTTGCGGGGGGACAGCCTTTTAGCCAAAAACATTCAGTACTTC; CDR3: CASSLLRGDSLLAKNIQYF
D: -; J: TRBJ1-2; V: TRBV5-8; size: few; DNA: TGTGCCAGCAGCTTACGGGGCCGACGAGGCTACACCTTC; CDR3: CASSLRGRRGYTF
D: TRBD2; J: TRBJ2-3; V: TRBV20-1; size: -; DNA: TGCAGTGCTAGGGCCCCAACTAGCGGGATAACAGATACGCAGTATTTT; CDR3: CSARAPTSGITDTQYF
D: TRBD2; J: TRBJ2-7; V: TRBV4-3; size: -; DNA: TGCGCCAGCAGCCAAGATGCTAGCGGGAACTACGAGCAGTACTTC; CDR3: CASSQDASGNYEQYF
D: -; J: TRBJ1-2; V: TRBV12-3/TRBV12-4; size: -; DNA: TGTGCCAGCAGTCCACCCGCGGGGCTCTATGGCTACACCTTC; CDR3: CASSPPAGLYGYTF
D: -; J: TRBJ2-1; V: TRBV29-1; size: -; DNA: TGCAGCGTTGAAGAAGGGGTAGGGGTGCAGTTCTTC; CDR3: CSVEEGVGVQFF
D: -; J: TRBJ2-3; V: TRBV29-1; size: -; DNA: TGCAGCGTTGTGGGTAGTTGGACAGATACGCAGTATTTT; CDR3: CSVVGSWTDTQYF
D: TRBD1; J: TRBJ2-2; V: TRBV4-2; size: -; DNA: TGTGCCAGCAGCCAAGACTGGACAGGGTCCACCGGGGAGCTGTTTTTT; CDR3: CASSQDWTGSTGELFF
D: TRBD1; J: TRBJ2-1; V: TRBV11-3; size: once; DNA: TGTGCCAGCAGCCTGACAGGGTTCTCCTACAATGAGCAGTTCTTC; CDR3: CASSLTGFSYNEQFF
D: TRBD1; J: TRBJ2-3; V: TRBV15; size: -; DNA: TGTGCCACCAGCAGAGAAGGGGGCGTAAGCACAGATACGCAGTATTTT; CDR3: CATSREGGVSTDTQYF
D: TRBD2; J: TRBJ2-7; V: TRBV7-8; size: -; DNA: TGTGCCAGCAGCACCAAACTAGCGGGAGCGGCCTACGAGCAGTACTTC; CDR3: CASSTKLAGAAYEQYF
D: TRBD1; J: TRBJ2-2; V: TRBV19; size: -; DNA: TGTGCCAGTAGTATAGGTCACAGGGGCGCCGGGGAGCTGTTTTTT; CDR3: CASSIGHRGAGELFF
D: -; J: TRBJ2-7; V: TRBV28; size: -; DNA: TGTGCCAGCAGTTCCCTCCTGACAGGTTGGGCGGGATACGAGCAGTACTTC; CDR3: CASSSLLTGWAGYEQYF
D: -; J: TRBJ1-2; V: TRBV23-1; size: -; DNA: TGCGCCAGCAGTCAATCGGGCGGAGACAGTCAAACTAACTATGGCTACACCTTC; CDR3: CASSQSGGDSQTNYGYTF
D: -; J: TRBJ2-7; V: TRBV4-1; size: -; DNA: TGCGCCAGCAGCCAAGATCATGGACAAACCTACGAGCAGTACTTC; CDR3: CASSQDHGQTYEQYF
D: -; J: TRBJ2-7; V: TRBV27; size: -; DNA: TGTGCCAGCAGTTTAACCCAGGAGGCCGGCTACGAGCAGTACTTC; CDR3: CASSLTQEAGYEQYF
D: TRBD2; J: TRBJ2-1; V: TRBV27; size: once; DNA: TGTGCCAGCAGTTTTCTCCTAGCGGGAGGGTACAATGAGCAGTTCTTC; CDR3: CASSFLLAGGYNEQFF
D: -; J: TRBJ1-4; V: TRBV18; size: -; DNA: TGTGCCAGCTCACCACTTGAGACCCAGGAGGAAAAACTGTTTTTT; CDR3: CASSPLETQEEKLFF
D: TRBD1; J: TRBJ2-4; V: TRBV15; size: -; DNA: TGTGCCACCAGCAGCGAGACAGGGGGCATCAACATTCAGTACTTC; CDR3: CATSSETGGINIQYF
D: -; J: TRBJ2-7; V: TRBV19; size: -; DNA: TGTGCCAGTAGTATCGTTGACGACAGCTCCTACGAGCAGTACTTC; CDR3: CASSIVDDSSYEQYF
D: TRBD2; J: TRBJ2-7; V: TRBV3-1; size: -; DNA: TGTGCCAGCAGCCAAGGAGCGGGGGTTAAATACGAGCAGTACTTC; CDR3: CASSQGAGVKYEQYF
D: -; J: TRBJ2-5; V: TRBV24-1; size: -; DNA: TGTGCCACCGGCTCAGCGGACCAAGAGACCCAGTACTTC; CDR3: CATGSADQETQYF
D: -; J: TRBJ1-5; V: TRBV6-2/TRBV6-3; size: -; DNA: TGTGCCAGCGCGTTTATTGAGGGAGGGCAGCCCCAGCATTTT; CDR3: CASAFIEGGQPQHF
D: -; J: TRBJ2-1; V: TRBV13; size: -; DNA: TGTGCCAGCAGCAAGCTCCGTGGGGCAGACTACAATGAGCAGTTCTTC; CDR3: CASSKLRGADYNEQFF
D: TRBD1; J: TRBJ2-5; V: TRBV29-1; size: -; DNA: TGCAGCGTGGGCCCCTCGGGACAGGGAATGGAGACCCAGTACTTC; CDR3: CSVGPSGQGMETQYF
D: -; J: TRBJ2-7; V: TRBV15; size: -; DNA: TGTGCCACCAGCAACCTACAGGAGGGGGTCTACGAGCAGTACTTC; CDR3: CATSNLQEGVYEQYF
D: TRBD2; J: TRBJ2-7; V: TRBV27; size: -; DNA: TGTGCCAGCGGACTAGCGGGAGCAGACGAGCAGTACTTC; CDR3: CASGLAGADEQYF
D: TRBD2; J: TRBJ2-1; V: TRBV6-4; size: -; DNA: TGTGCCAGCAGTGACTCTACTAGCGGGGACTACAATGAGCAGTTCTTC; CDR3: CASSDSTSGDYNEQFF
D: -; J: TRBJ2-2; V: TRBV12-3/TRBV12-4; size: -; DNA: TGTGCCACGGCAGACGGCGCCGGGGAGCTGTTTTTT; CDR3: CATADGAGELFF
D: -; J: TRBJ1-2; V: TRBV6-5; size: few; DNA: TGTGCCAGCAGTACCCAGGGAGGGAGCTATGGCTACACCTTC; CDR3: CASSTQGGSYGYTF
D: TRBD1; J: TRBJ2-1; V: TRBV27; size: once; DNA: TGTGCCAGCGCCACCGGGACAGGGTTTTCTGATGAGCAGTTCTTC; CDR3: CASATGTGFSDEQFF
D: TRBD1; J: TRBJ2-1; V: TRBV9; size: -; DNA: TGTGCCAGCAGCCCACCTTGGACAGGGGATAACAATGAGCAGTTCTTC; CDR3: CASSPPWTGDNNEQFF
D: TRBD2; J: TRBJ2-7; V: TRBV6-6; size: once; DNA: TGTGCCAGCACCCAAACGGGGGGCTACGAGCAGTACTTC; CDR3: CASTQTGGYEQYF
D: TRBD1; J: TRBJ2-6; V: TRBV6-1; size: few; DNA: TGTGCCAGCAGACTTTCAGGGGGCTCTGGGGCCAACGTCCTGACTTTC; CDR3: CASRLSGGSGANVLTF
D: -; J: TRBJ1-2; V: TRBV29-1; size: -; DNA: TGCAGCGCCGCAAGGGAGAAAGACTATGGCTACACCTTC; CDR3: CSAAREKDYGYTF
D: -; J: TRBJ2-5; V: TRBV30; size: -; DNA: TGTGCCTGGAGTGGCCCAGAGGGCAAAGAGACCCAGTACTTC; CDR3: CAWSGPEGKETQYF
D: TRBD1; J: TRBJ1-6; V: TRBV30; size: -; DNA: TGTGCCGCCTGGACAGGGGGGAATTCACCCCTCCACTTT; CDR3: CAAWTGGNSPLHF
D: -; J: TRBJ2-2; V: TRBV4-1; size: -; DNA: TGCGCCAGCAGCCAACTTGGGATAGGTACCGGGGAGCTGTTTTTT; CDR3: CASSQLGIGTGELFF
D: TRBD2; J: TRBJ2-3; V: TRBV7-9; size: -; DNA: TGTGCCAGCAGCCCGGGACTAGCGGGACGAGATACGCAGTATTTT; CDR3: CASSPGLAGRDTQYF
D: TRBD1; J: TRBJ1-6; V: TRBV30; size: -; DNA: TGTGCCTGGAGTGTAATATCGGGACAGGCGGGTTCACCCCTCCACTTT; CDR3: CAWSVISGQAGSPLHF
D: TRBD1; J: TRBJ2-1; V: TRBV6-1; size: few; DNA: TGTGCCAGCAGGCAAGACAGGGCTAATGAGCAGTTCTTC; CDR3: CASRQDRANEQFF